A single sample gave rise to the 5 T cell receptor beta chains below, sequenced in a study of identical twins. TCRdb re-called the 5' RACE reads with MiXCR, one entry per CDR3 protein. The data show approximately 280,000 distinct CDR3 sequences, more than 6.5% seen once. These sequences were also reported in another study, on yellow fever vaccine responses in identical twins.

Specimen: memory (CD45RO+) T cells sorted from blood. The receptors stem from a young woman in good health.

This clonotype was counted many times. V gene TRBV12-3 or TRBV12-4 combines with J gene TRBJ1-2; 8 bases match TRBD1. The V and J ends lost 1 base and 3 bases, in that order; junction bases with no gene match: 7. CDR3 size: 16 residues. The chain's CDR3 is CASSLGPGGWDYGYTF. Here the CDR3 DNA reads TGTGCCAGCAGTTTAGGTCCAGGGGGCTGGGACTATGGCTACACCTTC.

This clonotype occurred a few times. The gene calls are TRBV6-1 and TRBJ2-1, with D possibly being TRBD1 (5 bases). This CDR3 is built from 15 residues. The V gene lost 6 bases and the J gene lost 4 bases, with 16 bases spanning the gap. The germline gives CDR1 MNHNS, CDR2 SASEGT. CDR3 residues: CASRHPGAEYNEQFF. The DNA for the CDR3 is TGTGCCAGCAGACATCCTGGGGCTGAGTACAATGAGCAGTTCTTC.

This clonotype was counted only a few times. The chain employs TRBV20-1 and TRBJ1-6; 7 bases are a match to TRBD1. Trimming at V came to 0 bases and at J to 7 bases, leaving 3 bases not matched to a gene. CDR3 length: 14 residues. Per germline, CDR1 DFQATT and CDR2 SNEGSKA (reference sequence). CDR3 coding DNA: TGCAGTGCTAGAGAGGGGACAGAGAATTCACCCCTCCACTTT. Translating gives CSAREGTENSPLHF.

This clonotype has at least ten counts. The chain recombines TRBV29-1 with TRBJ1-1; D is unclear. The CDR3 loop spans 11 amino acids. The germline V gene has CDR1 SQVTM and CDR2 ANQGSEA. V dropped 7 bases and J dropped 0 bases, with 6 bases sitting between them. CDR3: CSGALNTEAFF. Here the CDR3 DNA reads TGCAGCGGCGCACTGAACACTGAAGCTTTCTTT.

This clonotype was seen a handful of times. This chain connects TRBV7-2 to TRBJ2-4, with TRBD1 identical over 9 bases. V dropped 3 bases and J dropped 6; count of bases not matched to a gene: 3. This CDR3 contains 14 residues. The V gene's germline CDR1 is SGHTA and CDR2 FQGNSA. The CDR3 DNA reads as TGTGCCAGCAGCTTTTGGACAGGGGCAAACATTCAGTACTTC. As protein: CASSFWTGANIQYF.